This TCR beta chain was found in a study of T cell changes during pregnancy in multiple sclerosis. Comments on this clone: At one boundary the junction diverges from the germline segment, which might be a read error.

This CDR3 contains 13 residues. Germline CDR1 is MNHEY and CDR2 is SVGAGI. Produced via immunoSEQ multiplex PCR; TCRdb's table is partial and in-frame only. The repertoire holds tens of thousands of clones, with under 95% as singletons. The chain is built from TRBV6-5 and TRBJ2-7; D remains ambiguous. This sequence was found in a female donor with multiple sclerosis, enrolled in a pregnancy study. Here the sequenced sample was CD4+ T cells from peripheral blood mononuclear cells, taken in the second trimester of pregnancy. CDR3: CACSYPPGNEQYF. In nucleotides, the CDR3 is TGTGCCTGCAGTTACCCACCGGGTAACGAGCAGTACTTC.